The subject of this entry is one T cell receptor (beta chain). The entry originates in a study of OX40 agonist ivuxolimab in advanced cancers. Study-level information: There were three patients with partial responses, one having hepatocellular carcinoma and two cutaneous melanoma.

People who had autoimmune disease history or systemic immunosuppression were excluded. Samples of blood were obtained at baseline, on cycle 4 day 1, and on cycle 7 day 1. This table comes from immunoSEQ multiplex PCR, and its TCRdb copy is limited to in-frame clones, with some not included. Seen here are 40,000 to 45,000 clones, more than 70% observed once, and the top ten hold approximately 7.5%. V was pared by 4 bases and J by 4 bases, with 14 bases between. CDR3 length equals 15 residues. The germline V gene encodes CDR1 SGHRS and CDR2 YFSETQ. This specimen consisted of CD4+ or CD8+ T cells sorted from blood, obtained in a trial of the OX40 agonist ivuxolimab. This sequence joins TRBV5-1 and TRBJ2-2; D possibly uses TRBD1 or TRBD2 (5 bases each). The clonotype comes from an adult with an advanced solid tumor such as melanoma, head and neck, liver or kidney cancer. The CDR3 loop reads CASSLRDLGTGELFF. The CDR3 nucleotides are TGCGCCAGCAGCCTCCGGGACCTGGGCACCGGGGAGCTGTTTTTT.